The 24 T cell receptor beta chains below were found in one sample sequenced in a study of cytomegalovirus exposure and HLA in healthy donors (dated by TCRdb to about 2017). The library was built by means of the immunoSEQ multiplex PCR assay. A mixture of 60 forward primers for TCR Vbeta segments and 13 reverse primers for TCR Jbeta segments was used in the multiplex PCR. The clones in this table, taken by TCRdb from immuneACCESS, are in-frame only. Not every clone is retained; where verified, under half of the shortfall comes from an unresolved V gene, and the cause of the rest is unknown. The table kept for this sample lists more than 55,000 clones. The biggest ten clones account for about 4.5% of the sample. Material: PBMCs. The receptors shown here come from a woman in her forties in good health and CMV-seropositive.

The V gene is TRBV5-1, the J gene TRBJ1-6; 8 positions match TRBD1. Unmatched junction bases numbered 9, after V lost 4 bases and J lost 9 bases. Germline CDR1 is SGHRS and CDR2 is YFSETQ. CDR3 length: 15 residues. Written as DNA, the CDR3 is TGCGCCAGCAGCACAAGGACAGGGACGGGTTCACCCCTCCACTTT. It translates to CASSTRTGTGSPLHF.

The V call is TRBV10-3, the J call TRBJ1-3; unclear D gene. The CDR3 has 14 residues. The germline V and J ends were trimmed by 7 bases and 7 bases, with 17 bases remaining between them. Germline V gene data show CDR1 as ENHRY and CDR2 as SYGVKD. As DNA, the CDR3 is TGTGCCATCACTACGGACGGGAGTAGTAACACCATATATTTT. It codes for CAITTDGSSNTIYF.

The chain uses TRBV5-1 and TRBJ1-2; no clear D gene. V dropped 6 bases and J dropped 2 bases, with 14 bases sitting between them. This CDR3 has 14 amino acids. Per the germline V gene, CDR1 is SGHRS and CDR2 is YFSETQ. As DNA, the CDR3 is TGCGCCAGCACAGCCGGAGAGCTCAACTATGGCTACACCTTC. The encoded protein is CASTAGELNYGYTF.

The chain couples TRBV5-4 to TRBJ2-1; perhaps TRBD1 as D (7 bases). V lost 1 base, J lost 8 bases, and 16 bases lay in between. Germline V gene sequence: CDR1 SGHNT, CDR2 YYREEE (reference sequence). This CDR3 spans 15 amino acids. CDR3 amino acids: CASSLPPTGRHEQFF. CDR3 coding DNA: TGTGCCAGCAGCTTGCCGCCGACAGGGAGGCATGAGCAGTTCTTC.

The genes are TRBV18 and TRBJ1-1; TRBD1 agrees at 8 bases. This CDR3 is 16 amino acids long. The J segment lost 4 bases and the V segment lost 4 bases, leaving 11 bases of the junction unmatched. The V gene's germline CDR1 is KGHSH and CDR2 LQKENI. As DNA, the CDR3 is TGTGCCAGCTCACTAGGACAGGGAGGTTGGGGCACTGAAGCTTTCTTT. It specifies CASSLGQGGWGTEAFF.

V gene TRBV27 combines with J gene TRBJ2-7; 10 bases map to TRBD1. This CDR3 region has 14 residues. Trimming took 5 bases from V and 6 from J; bases not matched to a gene: 7. Germline values: CDR1 MNHEY, CDR2 SMNVEV (reference sequence). CDR3 DNA sequence: TGTGCCAGCAGTAGAGGGGACAGGGGAGGCGAGCAGTACTTC. It encodes CASSRGDRGGEQYF.

This chain connects TRBV5-1 to TRBJ2-1, with 7 bases identical to TRBD2. In germline, CDR1 is SGHRS, CDR2 YFSETQ. V trimming: 1 base; J trimming: 4 bases; junction bases outside the gene matches: 8. The CDR3 totals 16 residues. CDR3 residues: CASSLSPAGSYNEQFF. In DNA form, the CDR3 reads TGCGCCAGCAGCTTGTCCCCAGCGGGGTCATACAATGAGCAGTTCTTC.

This chain connects TRBV29-1 to TRBJ2-3; 10 nucleotides align to TRBD1. Germline V gene lookup returns CDR1 SQVTM and CDR2 ANQGSEA. V gave up 7 bases and J gave up 4 bases; unmatched junction bases: 8. This CDR3 region has 14 residues. The CDR3 protein is CSATGTGAADTQYF. DNA of the CDR3: TGCAGCGCCACCGGGACAGGGGCGGCAGATACGCAGTATTTT.

V and J are TRBV28 and TRBJ2-7; maybe TRBD2 (6 bases). Germline V gene data show CDR1 as MDHEN and CDR2 as SYDVKM. The germline V and J ends were trimmed by 3 bases and 5 bases, with 11 bases remaining between them. The CDR3 is made up of 13 amino acids. In nucleotides, the CDR3 is TGTGCCAGCAGTTTCCCCACTAGCAACGAGCAGTACTTC. Residues: CASSFPTSNEQYF.

The chain uses TRBV9 and TRBJ1-1; 8 bases map to TRBD1. CDR1 and CDR2 from the germline V gene are SGDLS and YYNGEE. With V trimmed by 7 bases and J by 0 bases, 2 bases remained unmatched. The CDR3 length is 13 residues. DNA of the CDR3: TGTGCCAGCGGACAGGGACTGAACACTGAAGCTTTCTTT. Translation: CASGQGLNTEAFF.

The rearrangement links TRBV9 to TRBJ1-2; 8 bases align to TRBD1. This CDR3 spans 15 amino acids. The ends lost 4 bases at V and 5 bases at J; junction bases unmatched: 10. Germline V gene sequence: CDR1 SGDLS, CDR2 YYNGEE. This chain's CDR3 is CASSRLAGGPYGYTF. The CDR3 nucleotides are TGTGCCAGCAGCCGTCTAGCAGGGGGCCCGTATGGCTACACCTTC.

This CDR3 is CASSGGERYRTGELFF. The CDR3 coding sequence is TGTGCCAGCAGTGGGGGGGAGAGGTATAGAACCGGGGAGCTGTTTTTT. The chain couples TRBV6-1 to TRBJ2-2; TRBD2 is a possible D gene (6 bases). The CDR3 has 16 amino acids. Per germline, CDR1 MNHNS and CDR2 SASEGT. V gave up 4 bases and J gave up 5 bases, with 17 bases separating them.

The chain couples TRBV5-1 to TRBJ1-1, with D maybe TRBD1 (5 bases). The length of the CDR3 is 14 residues. Germline CDR1 reads SGHRS; CDR2 reads YFSETQ. Trimming left V 4 bases short and J 0 bases short, with 10 bases between. This CDR3 reads CASSIRAMNTEAFF. CDR3 nucleotides: TGCGCCAGCAGCATCAGGGCCATGAACACTGAAGCTTTCTTT. The full variable domain, rest sourced from reference TRBV5-1 and TRBJ1-1, is KAGVTQTPRYLIKTRGQQVTLSCSPISGHRSVSWYQQTPGQGLQFLFEYFSETQRNKGNFPGRFSGRQFSNSRSEMNVSTLELGDSALYLCASSIRAMNTEAFFGQGTRLTVV.

The chain recombines TRBV7-9 with TRBJ1-2, with TRBD1 identical over 9 bases. V shed 5 bases, J shed 6 bases, and the junction held 10 bases outside the gene matches. The V gene's germline CDR1 is SEHNR and CDR2 FQNEAQ (reference sequence). The CDR3 covers 15 residues. DNA for the CDR3: TGTGCCAGCAGCGAGGGGGACAGGGTAAGGGATGGCTACACCTTC. It encodes CASSEGDRVRDGYTF. The whole variable domain, filled in from reference TRBV7-9 and TRBJ1-2, reads DTGVSQNPRHKITKRGQNVTFRCDPISEHNRLYWYRQTLGQGPEFLTYFQNEAQLEKSRLLSDRFSAERPKGSFSTLEIQRTEQGDSAMYLCASSEGDRVRDGYTFGSGTRLTVV.

The rearrangement uses TRBV5-1 and TRBJ1-3, with D possibly TRBD1 on 5 matching bases. Trimming removed 0 bases from V and 4 bases from J, with 14 bases in between. This CDR3 is built from 16 residues. Germline-derived CDR1 and CDR2 are SGHRS and YFSETQ. The CDR3 DNA is TGCGCCAGCAGCTTGGAGGGACTGACTGAAGGAAACACCATATATTTT. Encoded protein: CASSLEGLTEGNTIYF.

The chain joins TRBV19 to TRBJ2-5; D remains unclear. Trimming removed 7 bases from V and 7 bases from J, with 10 bases in between. The CDR3 consists of 11 residues. Per germline, CDR1 LNHDA and CDR2 SQIVND (reference sequence). The CDR3 protein is CASTSSGTQYF. The DNA of the CDR3 is TGTGCCAGTACTTCCTCAGGGACCCAGTACTTC.

This sequence joins TRBV7-2 and TRBJ2-3; 8 nucleotides agree with TRBD2. Germline CDR1 is SGHTA and CDR2 is FQGNSA. J gave up 6 bases and V 6 bases, and 14 bases lay outside the gene matches. The CDR3 consists of 16 residues. CDR3 region: CASSFLGGASGDTQYF. The CDR3 bases are TGTGCCAGCAGTTTTTTGGGGGGGGCTAGCGGGGATACGCAGTATTTT.

CDR3 region: CASSLDGGYGYTF. The DNA of the CDR3 is TGTGCCAGCAGCTTAGACGGGGGCTATGGCTACACCTTC. The V call is TRBV7-8, the J call TRBJ1-2; TRBD1 is a possible D gene (5 bases). The CDR3 totals 13 residues. In germline, CDR1 is SGHVS, CDR2 FQNEAQ. Trimming removed 1 base at V and 4 bases at J, with 7 bases between.

This chain joins TRBV7-3 and TRBJ2-1; 10 bases align to TRBD2. The CDR3 loop spans 14 amino acids. From germline, CDR1 is SGHTA and CDR2 FQGTGA. V shed 5 bases and J 8 bases; nucleotides not matched to a gene: 6. CDR3 DNA sequence: TGTGCCAGCAGCGAGGCTAGCGGGAGTGATGAGCAGTTCTTC. Translation gives CASSEASGSDEQFF. Using reference TRBV7-3 and TRBJ2-1 for the parts outside the CDR3, the full variable domain is GAGVSQTPSNKVTEKGKYVELRCDPISGHTALYWYRQSLGQGPEFLIYFQGTGAADDSGLPNDRFFAVRPEGSVSTLKIQRTERGDSAVYLCASSEASGSDEQFFGPGTRLTVL.

This clone is deemed medium-sized by its frequency. V and J are TRBV6-4 and TRBJ2-1, with TRBD2 matching 8 bases. The V segment lost 2 bases and the J segment 0 bases; nucleotides outside the gene matches: 0. The length of the CDR3 is 15 residues. Per the germline V gene, CDR1 is MRHNA and CDR2 is SNTAGT. The CDR3 spells CASSDSGSSYNEQFF. In nucleotides, the CDR3 is TGTGCCAGCAGTGACAGCGGGAGCTCCTACAATGAGCAGTTCTTC.

The V gene is TRBV2, the J gene TRBJ1-1, with unresolved D. CDR1 and CDR2 (germline): SNHLY, FYNNEI. Between the trimmed V and J ends, which lost 7 bases and 3 bases, there was a span of 12 bases. The CDR3 spans 13 residues. The DNA for the CDR3 is TGTGCCAGCATCGAGTTGAGGGACACTGAAGCTTTCTTT. Protein sequence: CASIELRDTEAFF.

The V call is TRBV13, the J call TRBJ2-7, with a weak D call TRBD2 (6 bases). Germline V gives CDR1 PRHDT, CDR2 FYEKMQ (reference sequence). The CDR3 is made up of 16 amino acids. Trimming pared 0 bases from V and 3 bases from J, leaving 15 bases between. The CDR3 reads CASSLGLIAEDYEQYF. CDR3 sequence (DNA): TGTGCCAGCAGCTTAGGCCTTATAGCGGAGGACTACGAGCAGTACTTC.

This chain joins TRBV13 and TRBJ2-7; perhaps TRBD1 as D (7 bases). Trimming left V 5 bases short and J 4 bases short, with 15 bases between. CDR1 is PRHDT and CDR2 is FYEKMQ in the germline V gene (reference sequence). The CDR3 loop spans 14 amino acids. This chain's CDR3 is CASSEGGQTYEQYF. CDR3 sequence (DNA): TGTGCCAGCAGCGAGGGGGGACAGACTTACGAGCAGTACTTC.

This chain connects TRBV4-1 to TRBJ2-3; TRBD2 matches at 10 bases. Trimming cost V 1 base and J 6 bases; bases outside gene matches: 13. The CDR3 length is 18 residues. In germline, CDR1 is MGHRA, CDR2 YSYEKL. This CDR3 reads CASSQVASGGRQVDTQYF. The CDR3 DNA is TGCGCCAGCAGCCAAGTTGCTAGCGGGGGCCGGCAAGTGGATACGCAGTATTTT.